The clone carrying this TCR beta chain was counted ten times or more. Its antigen is still unknown. The data were obtained in a study of CD8 T cells in ankylosing spondylitis. The V end was cut by 7 bases, the J end by 7 bases, with 10 bases between. This CDR3 contains 11 residues. Germline lookup yields CDR1 MDHEN and CDR2 SYDVKM. Study conclusions and caveats: Disease-linked clones had a CD8+ phenotype and relatively low frequency in peripheral blood.

Quantitative 5'-RACE with molecular barcodes was used to make the TCR beta libraries. TCRdb reprocessed the 5' RACE reads via MiXCR and lists one record per CDR3 protein. This sample has about 160,000 distinct CDR3 sequences, with roughly 18% found just once. The clonotype was recovered from a male donor with ankylosing spondylitis or in good health (not recorded which). Sequenced material: blood, either unsorted or a sorted T cell fraction (not recorded which). The rearrangement links TRBV28 to TRBJ1-1; D is uncertain. CDR3 loop: CASTGQVEAFF. CDR3 DNA sequence: TGTGCCAGCACCGGCCAGGTTGAAGCTTTCTTT.